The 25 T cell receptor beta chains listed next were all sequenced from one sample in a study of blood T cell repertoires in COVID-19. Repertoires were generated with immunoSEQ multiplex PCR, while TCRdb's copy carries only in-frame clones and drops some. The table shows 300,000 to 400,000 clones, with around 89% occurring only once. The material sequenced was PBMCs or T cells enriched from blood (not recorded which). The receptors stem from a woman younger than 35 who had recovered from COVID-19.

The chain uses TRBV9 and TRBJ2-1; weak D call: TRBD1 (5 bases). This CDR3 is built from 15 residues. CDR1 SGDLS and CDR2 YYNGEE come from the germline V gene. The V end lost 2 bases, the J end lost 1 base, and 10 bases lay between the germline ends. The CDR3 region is CASSVGPGSYNEQFF. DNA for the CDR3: TGTGCCAGCAGCGTGGGGCCAGGTTCCTACAATGAGCAGTTCTTC.

The CDR3 coding sequence is TGTGCCACCAAAGGACAGGGTGGTCAGCCCCAGCATTTT. This sequence encodes CATKGQGGQPQHF. The chain joins TRBV2 to TRBJ1-5, with 8 bases lining up with TRBD1. Trimming removed 10 bases from V and 6 bases from J; junction bases left unmatched: 8. Germline lookup yields CDR1 SNHLY and CDR2 FYNNEI. The CDR3 totals 13 residues.

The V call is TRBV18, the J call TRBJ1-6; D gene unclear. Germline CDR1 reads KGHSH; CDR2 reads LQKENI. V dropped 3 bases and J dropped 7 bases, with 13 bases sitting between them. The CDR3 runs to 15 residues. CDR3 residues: CASSPVSGLNSPLHF. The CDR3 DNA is TGTGCCAGCTCACCGGTTTCAGGATTAAATTCACCCCTCCACTTT.

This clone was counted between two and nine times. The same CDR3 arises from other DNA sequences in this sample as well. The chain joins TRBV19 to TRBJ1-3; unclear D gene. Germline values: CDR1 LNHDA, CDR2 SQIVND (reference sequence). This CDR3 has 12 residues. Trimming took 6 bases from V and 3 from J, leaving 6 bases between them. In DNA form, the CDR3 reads TGTGCCAGTAGCCCACTTGGAAACACCATATATTTT. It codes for CASSPLGNTIYF. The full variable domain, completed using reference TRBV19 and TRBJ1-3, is DGGITQSPKYLFRKEGQNVTLSCEQNLNHDAMYWYRQDPGQGLRLIYYSQIVNDFQKGDIAEGYSVSREKKESFPLTVTSAQKNPTAFYLCASSPLGNTIYFGEGSWLTVV.

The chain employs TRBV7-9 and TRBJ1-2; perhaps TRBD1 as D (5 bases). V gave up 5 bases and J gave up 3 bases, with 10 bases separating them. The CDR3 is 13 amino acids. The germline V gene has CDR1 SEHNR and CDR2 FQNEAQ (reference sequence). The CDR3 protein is CASSAGPDYGYTF. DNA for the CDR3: TGTGCCAGCAGCGCGGGGCCAGACTATGGCTACACCTTC.

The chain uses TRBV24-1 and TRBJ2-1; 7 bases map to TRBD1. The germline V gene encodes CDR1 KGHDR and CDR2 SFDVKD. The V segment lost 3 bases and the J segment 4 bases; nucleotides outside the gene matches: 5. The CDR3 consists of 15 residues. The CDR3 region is CATSDPGTAYNEQFF. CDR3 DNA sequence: TGTGCCACCAGTGATCCCGGGACAGCTTACAATGAGCAGTTCTTC.

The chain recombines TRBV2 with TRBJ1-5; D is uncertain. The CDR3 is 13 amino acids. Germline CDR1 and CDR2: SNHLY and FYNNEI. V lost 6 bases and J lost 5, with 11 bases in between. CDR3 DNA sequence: TGTGCCAGCAGCGGGGTTAGGGATCAGCCCCAGCATTTT. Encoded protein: CASSGVRDQPQHF.

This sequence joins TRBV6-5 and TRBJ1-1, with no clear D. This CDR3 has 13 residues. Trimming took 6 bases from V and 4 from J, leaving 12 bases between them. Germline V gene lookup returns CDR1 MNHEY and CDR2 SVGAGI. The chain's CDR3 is CASRPSGSTEAFF. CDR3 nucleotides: TGTGCCAGCAGACCCTCTGGGAGCACTGAAGCTTTCTTT.

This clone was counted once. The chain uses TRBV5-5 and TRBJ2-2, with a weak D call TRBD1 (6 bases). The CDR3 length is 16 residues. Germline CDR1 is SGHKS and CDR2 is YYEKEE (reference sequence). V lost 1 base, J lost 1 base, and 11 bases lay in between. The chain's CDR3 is CASSLFGTLNTGELFF. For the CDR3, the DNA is TGTGCCAGCAGCTTGTTTGGGACACTGAACACCGGGGAGCTGTTTTTT.

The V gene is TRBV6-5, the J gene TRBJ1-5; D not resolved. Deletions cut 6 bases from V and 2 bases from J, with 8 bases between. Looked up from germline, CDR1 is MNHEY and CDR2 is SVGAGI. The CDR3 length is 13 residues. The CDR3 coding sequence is TGTGCCAGCAGGCACGGAGGCAATCAGCCCCAGCATTTT. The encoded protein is CASRHGGNQPQHF.

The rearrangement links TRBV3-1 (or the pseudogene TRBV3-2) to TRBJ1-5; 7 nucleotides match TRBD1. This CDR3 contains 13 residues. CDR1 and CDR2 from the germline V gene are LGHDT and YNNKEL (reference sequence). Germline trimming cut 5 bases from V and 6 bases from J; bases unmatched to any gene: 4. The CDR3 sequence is CASSNRGRQPQHF. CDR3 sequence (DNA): TGTGCCAGCAGCAACAGGGGACGTCAGCCCCAGCATTTT.

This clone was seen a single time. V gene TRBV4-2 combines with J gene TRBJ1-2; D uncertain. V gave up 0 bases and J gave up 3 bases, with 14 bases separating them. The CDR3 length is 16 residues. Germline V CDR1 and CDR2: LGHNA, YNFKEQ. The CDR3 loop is CASSQDSSRQYYGYTF. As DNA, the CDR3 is TGTGCCAGCAGCCAAGATTCGTCAAGACAATACTATGGCTACACCTTC.

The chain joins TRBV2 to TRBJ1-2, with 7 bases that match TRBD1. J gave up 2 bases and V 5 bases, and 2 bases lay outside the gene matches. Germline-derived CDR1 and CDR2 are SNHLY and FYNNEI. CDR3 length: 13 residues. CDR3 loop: CASSLTGNYGYTF. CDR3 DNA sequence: TGTGCCAGCAGTTTGACAGGGAACTATGGCTACACCTTC.

This CDR3 reads CASSEALPSYEQYF. The CDR3 nucleotides read TGTGCCAGCAGTGAAGCGCTTCCCAGCTACGAGCAGTACTTC. V and J are TRBV2 and TRBJ2-7; no reliable D call. The CDR3 contains 14 residues. Germline lookup yields CDR1 SNHLY and CDR2 FYNNEI. V lost 0 bases to trimming and J lost 3 bases, with 9 bases between them.

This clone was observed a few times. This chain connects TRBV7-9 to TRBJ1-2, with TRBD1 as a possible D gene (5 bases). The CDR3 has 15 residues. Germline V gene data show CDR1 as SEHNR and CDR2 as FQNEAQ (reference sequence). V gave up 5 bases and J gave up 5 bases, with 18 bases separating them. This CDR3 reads CASSPSGGGAYGYTF. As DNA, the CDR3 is TGTGCCAGCAGCCCTTCGGGGGGGGGAGCTTATGGCTACACCTTC.

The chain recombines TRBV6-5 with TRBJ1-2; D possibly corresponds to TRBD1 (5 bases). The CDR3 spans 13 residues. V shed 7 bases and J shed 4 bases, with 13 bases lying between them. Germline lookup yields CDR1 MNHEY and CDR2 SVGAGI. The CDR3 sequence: CASNPRAGYGYTF. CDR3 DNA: TGTGCCAGCAACCCCAGGGCTGGCTATGGCTACACCTTC.

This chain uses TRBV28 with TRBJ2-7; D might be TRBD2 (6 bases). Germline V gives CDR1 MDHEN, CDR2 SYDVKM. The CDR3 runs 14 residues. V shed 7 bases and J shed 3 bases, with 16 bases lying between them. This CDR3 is CASNFGQEGYEQYF. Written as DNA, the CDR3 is TGTGCCAGCAACTTCGGGCAGGAGGGCTACGAGCAGTACTTC. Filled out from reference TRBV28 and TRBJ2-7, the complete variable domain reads DVKVTQSSRYLVKRTGEKVFLECVQDMDHENMFWYRQDPGLGLRLIYFSYDVKMKEKGDIPEGYSVSREKKERFSLILESASTNQTSMYLCASNFGQEGYEQYFGPGTRLTVT.

The CDR3, as DNA: TGTGCCAGCAGCTTAGGGGGGGCTGAAACAGATACGCAGTATTTT. Amino acids: CASSLGGAETDTQYF. V and J are TRBV7-3 and TRBJ2-3; perhaps TRBD2 as D (7 bases). Germline CDR1 SGHTA, CDR2 FQGTGA. The V and J ends lost 2 bases and 3 bases respectively, with 12 bases between them. The CDR3 covers 15 residues.

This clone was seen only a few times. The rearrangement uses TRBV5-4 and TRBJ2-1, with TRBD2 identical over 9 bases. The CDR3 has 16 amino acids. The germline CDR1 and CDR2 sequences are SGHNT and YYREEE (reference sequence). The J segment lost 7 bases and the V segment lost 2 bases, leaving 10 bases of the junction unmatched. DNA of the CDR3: TGTGCCAGCAGCTTAACAGGCGGGGGGGCGGTTAATGAGCAGTTCTTC. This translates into CASSLTGGGAVNEQFF.

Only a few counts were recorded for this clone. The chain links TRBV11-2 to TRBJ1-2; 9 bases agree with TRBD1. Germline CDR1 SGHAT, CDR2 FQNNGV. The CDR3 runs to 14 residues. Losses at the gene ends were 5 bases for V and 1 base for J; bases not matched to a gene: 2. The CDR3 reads CASSRTGVNYGYTF. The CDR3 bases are TGTGCCAGCAGCCGGACAGGGGTTAACTATGGCTACACCTTC.

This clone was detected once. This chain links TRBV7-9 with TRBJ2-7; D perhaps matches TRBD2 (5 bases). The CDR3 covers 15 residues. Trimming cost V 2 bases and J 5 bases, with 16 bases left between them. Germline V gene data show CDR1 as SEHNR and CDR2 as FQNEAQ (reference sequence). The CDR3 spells CASSLYSFPEDEQYF. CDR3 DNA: TGTGCCAGCAGCTTATACAGTTTCCCGGAGGACGAGCAGTACTTC.

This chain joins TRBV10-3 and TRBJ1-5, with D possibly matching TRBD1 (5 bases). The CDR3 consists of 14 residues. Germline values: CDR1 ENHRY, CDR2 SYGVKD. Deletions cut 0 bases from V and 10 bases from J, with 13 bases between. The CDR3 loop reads CAISESGGGNPQHF. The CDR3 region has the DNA TGTGCCATCAGTGAGTCGGGCGGGGGGAACCCCCAGCATTTT.

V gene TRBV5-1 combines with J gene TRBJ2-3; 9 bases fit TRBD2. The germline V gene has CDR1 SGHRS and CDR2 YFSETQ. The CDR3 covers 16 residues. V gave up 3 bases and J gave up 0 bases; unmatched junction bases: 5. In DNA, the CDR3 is TGCGCCAGCAGCTATTTAGCGGGGGACAGCACAGATACGCAGTATTTT. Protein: CASSYLAGDSTDTQYF.

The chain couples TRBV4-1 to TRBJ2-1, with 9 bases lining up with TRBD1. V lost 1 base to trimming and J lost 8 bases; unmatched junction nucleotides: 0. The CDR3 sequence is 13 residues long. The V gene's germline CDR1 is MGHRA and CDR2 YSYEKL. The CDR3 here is CASSQGQGDEQFF. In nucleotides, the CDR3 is TGCGCCAGCAGCCAAGGACAGGGGGATGAGCAGTTCTTC.

CDR3 loop: CASSLTRVTSGGQYF. The CDR3 DNA reads TGTGCCAGCAGCTTAACTAGGGTTACTAGCGGGGGCCAGTATTTT. V and J are TRBV7-3 and TRBJ2-3, with 11 bases aligning to TRBD2. With V trimmed by 0 bases and J by 12 bases, 8 bases remained unmatched. CDR3 size: 15 residues. Germline CDR1 SGHTA, CDR2 FQGTGA.